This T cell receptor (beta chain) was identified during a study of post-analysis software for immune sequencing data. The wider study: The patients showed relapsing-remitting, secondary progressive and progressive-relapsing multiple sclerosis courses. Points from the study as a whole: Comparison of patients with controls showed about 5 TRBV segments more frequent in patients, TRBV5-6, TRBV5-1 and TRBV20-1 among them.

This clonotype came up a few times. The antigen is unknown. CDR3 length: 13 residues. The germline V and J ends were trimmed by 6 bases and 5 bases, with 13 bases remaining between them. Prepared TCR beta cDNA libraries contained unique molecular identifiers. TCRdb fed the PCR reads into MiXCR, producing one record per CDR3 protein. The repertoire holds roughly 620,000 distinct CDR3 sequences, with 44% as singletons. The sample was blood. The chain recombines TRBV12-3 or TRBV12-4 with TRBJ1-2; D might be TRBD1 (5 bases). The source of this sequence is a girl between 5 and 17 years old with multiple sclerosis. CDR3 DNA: TGTGCCAGCAGGGGGGACCTTACTTATGGCTACACCTTC. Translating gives CASRGDLTYGYTF.